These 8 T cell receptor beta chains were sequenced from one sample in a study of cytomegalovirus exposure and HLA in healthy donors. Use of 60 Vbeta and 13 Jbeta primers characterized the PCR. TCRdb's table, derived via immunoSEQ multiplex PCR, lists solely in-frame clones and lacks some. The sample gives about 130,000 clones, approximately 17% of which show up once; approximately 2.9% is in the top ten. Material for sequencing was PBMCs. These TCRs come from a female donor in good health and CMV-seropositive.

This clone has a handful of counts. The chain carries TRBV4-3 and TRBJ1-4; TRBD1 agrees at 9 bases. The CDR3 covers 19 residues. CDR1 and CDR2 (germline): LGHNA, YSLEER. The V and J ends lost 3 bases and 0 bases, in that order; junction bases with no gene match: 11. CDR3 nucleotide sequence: TGCGCCAGCAGCCAGAGGGTGGCGGGACAGGGTGCAACTAATGAAAAACTGTTTTTT. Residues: CASSQRVAGQGATNEKLFF.

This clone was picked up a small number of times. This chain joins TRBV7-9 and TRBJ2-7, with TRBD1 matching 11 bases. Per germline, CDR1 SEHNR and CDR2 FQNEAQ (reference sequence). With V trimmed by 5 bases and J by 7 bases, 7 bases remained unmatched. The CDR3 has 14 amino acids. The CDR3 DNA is TGTGCCAGCAGCCCAGGGACAGGGGGAAGGGAGCAGTACTTC. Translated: CASSPGTGGREQYF.

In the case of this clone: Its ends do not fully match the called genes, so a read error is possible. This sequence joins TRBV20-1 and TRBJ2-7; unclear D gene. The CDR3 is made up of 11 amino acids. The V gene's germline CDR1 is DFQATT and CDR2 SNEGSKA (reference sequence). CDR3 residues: CSARESYEQYF. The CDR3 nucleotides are TGCAGTGCTCGAGAGAGCTACGAGCAGTACTTC.

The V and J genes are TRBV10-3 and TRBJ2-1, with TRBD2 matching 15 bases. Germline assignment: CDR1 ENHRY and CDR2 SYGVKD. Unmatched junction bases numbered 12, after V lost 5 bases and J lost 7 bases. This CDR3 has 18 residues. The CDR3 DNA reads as TGTGCCATCAGTCCGGGACTAGCGGGGGGCGCGAGCGAGAATGAGCAGTTCTTC. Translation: CAISPGLAGGASENEQFF.

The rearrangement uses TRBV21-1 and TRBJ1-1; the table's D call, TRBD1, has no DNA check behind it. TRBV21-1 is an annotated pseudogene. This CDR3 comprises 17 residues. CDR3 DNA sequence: TGTGCCAGCAGCAAAAGACCTTACAGGGGCCAGGACACTGAAGCTTTCTTT. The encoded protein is CASSKRPYRGQDTEAFF.

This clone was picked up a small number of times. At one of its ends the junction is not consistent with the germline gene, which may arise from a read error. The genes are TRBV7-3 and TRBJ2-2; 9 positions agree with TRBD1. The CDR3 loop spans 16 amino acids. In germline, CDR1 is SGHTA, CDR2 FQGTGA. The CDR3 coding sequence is TGTGCCAGCAGCCCGGGACAGGGCTCGAAAACCGGGGAGCTGTTTTTT. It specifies CASSPGQGSKTGELFF.

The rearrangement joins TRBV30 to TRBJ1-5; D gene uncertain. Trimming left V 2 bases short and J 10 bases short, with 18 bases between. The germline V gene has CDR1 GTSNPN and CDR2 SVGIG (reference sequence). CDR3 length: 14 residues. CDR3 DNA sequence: TGTGCCTGGAGTATATCAACCTTGGACTTACCCCAGCATTTT. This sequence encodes CAWSISTLDLPQHF.

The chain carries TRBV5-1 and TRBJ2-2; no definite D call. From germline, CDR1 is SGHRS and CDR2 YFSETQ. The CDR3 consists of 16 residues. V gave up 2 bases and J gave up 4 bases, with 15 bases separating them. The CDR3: CASSLVPLSLTGELFF. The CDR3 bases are TGCGCCAGCAGCTTAGTCCCCCTGAGCCTCACCGGGGAGCTGTTTTTT.